A single T cell receptor beta chain is shown here with its context. The antigen remains unidentified. This entry belongs to a study of vaccination and CD4 T cells after COVID-19. Study information: Recovered patients in the cohort numbered six men and four women, two of them Hispanic. Findings and caveats of the study: Reactive clonotype counts went from median around 20 after infection to some 40 after vaccination, nonsignificantly.

Trimming took 3 bases from V and 4 from J, leaving 9 bases between them. This CDR3 has 13 residues. Per the germline V gene, CDR1 is LNHDA and CDR2 is SQIVND (reference sequence). One entry per CDR3 protein, called by TCRdb with MiXCR from the PCR reads. The sample carries about 20,000 distinct CDR3 sequences, approximately 67% recorded once. The chain has TRBV19 and TRBJ2-5; a weak D match, TRBD1 (6 bases). This specimen consisted of CD4+ T cells from blood, obtained before SARS-CoV-2 vaccination. This receptor was identified in a human donor who had recovered from COVID-19. As DNA, the CDR3 is TGTGCCAGTAGTATTTCAGGGGCAGAGACCCAGTACTTC. Protein sequence: CASSISGAETQYF.